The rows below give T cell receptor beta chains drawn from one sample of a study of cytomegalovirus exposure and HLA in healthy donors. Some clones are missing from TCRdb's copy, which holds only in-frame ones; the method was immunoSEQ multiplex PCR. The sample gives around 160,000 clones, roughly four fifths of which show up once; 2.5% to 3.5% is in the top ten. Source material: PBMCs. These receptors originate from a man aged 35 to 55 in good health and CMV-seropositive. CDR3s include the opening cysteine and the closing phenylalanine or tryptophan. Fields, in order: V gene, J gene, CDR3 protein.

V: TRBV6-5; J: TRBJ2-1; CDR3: CASSPRETSSYEQFF
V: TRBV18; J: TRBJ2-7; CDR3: CASSSGGLPYEQYF
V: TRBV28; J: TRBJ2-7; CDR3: CASSSSSGRAGEQYF
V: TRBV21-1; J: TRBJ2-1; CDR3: CASHIGEDEQFF
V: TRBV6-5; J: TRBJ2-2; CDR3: CASSRGPNPGELFF
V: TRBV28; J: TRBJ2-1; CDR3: CASSILATGRNEQFF
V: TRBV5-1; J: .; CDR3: CASSPLGQGAVAGEQYF
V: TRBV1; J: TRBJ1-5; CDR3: CTSSQEGRIPVSGQDSNQPQHF
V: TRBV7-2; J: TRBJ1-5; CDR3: CASSLAQQPQHF
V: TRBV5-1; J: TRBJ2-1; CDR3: CASSGGLAGVDEQFF
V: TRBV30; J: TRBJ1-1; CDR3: CAWSTHRKGAKTEAFF
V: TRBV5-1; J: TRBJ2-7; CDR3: CASSPTSGGWSYEQYF
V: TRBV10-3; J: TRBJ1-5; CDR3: CAITPSGGALYSNQPQHF
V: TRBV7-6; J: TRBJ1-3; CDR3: CASSFGQGAFGNTIYF
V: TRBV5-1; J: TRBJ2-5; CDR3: CASSLLTTRETQYF
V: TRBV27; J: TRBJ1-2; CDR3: CASSLSGQGLDYTF
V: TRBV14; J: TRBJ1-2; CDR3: CASTQNADSHYGYTF
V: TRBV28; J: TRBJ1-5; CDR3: CASSLVNRGQPQHF
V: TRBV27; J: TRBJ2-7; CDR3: CASSSGLAGRGAEQYF
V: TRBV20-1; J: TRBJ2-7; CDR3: CSAIAYEQYF
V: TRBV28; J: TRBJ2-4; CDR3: CASSLPGLVDIQYF
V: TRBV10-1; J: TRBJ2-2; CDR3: CASSDLAVGELFF
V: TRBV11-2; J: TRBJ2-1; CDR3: CASSLKRDYNEQFF
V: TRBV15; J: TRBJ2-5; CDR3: CATSSPPEQGPQETQYF
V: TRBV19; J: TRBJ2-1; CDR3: CASSIVAAGRSYNEQFF
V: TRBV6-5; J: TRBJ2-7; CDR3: CASSRGQGGTYEQYF
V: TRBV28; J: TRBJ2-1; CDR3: CASSFSGTTTHNEQFF
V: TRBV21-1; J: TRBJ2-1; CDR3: CASDIKFVSGGYNEQFF
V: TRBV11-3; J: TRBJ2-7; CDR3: CASSLDGQGGFYEQYF
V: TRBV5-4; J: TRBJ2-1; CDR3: CATQREGLGNEQFF
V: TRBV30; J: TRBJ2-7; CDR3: CAWSVSGWAGRYEQYF
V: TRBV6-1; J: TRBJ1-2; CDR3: CASSGSGVGYGYTF
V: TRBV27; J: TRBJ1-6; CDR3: CASSYNRAGYNSPLHF
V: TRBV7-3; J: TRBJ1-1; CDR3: CASNPTGGNTEAFF
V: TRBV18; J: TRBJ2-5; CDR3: CASSPAKETQYF
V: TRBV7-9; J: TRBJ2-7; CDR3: CASSSYGTGAGVGQYF
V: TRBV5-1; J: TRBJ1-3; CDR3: CASSEGVTKKISGNTIYF
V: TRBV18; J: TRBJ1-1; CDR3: CASSNIGGGRDTEAFF
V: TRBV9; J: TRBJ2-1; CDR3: CASSVETSAYNEQFF
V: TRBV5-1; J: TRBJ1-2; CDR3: CASSAGQGALTYGYTF
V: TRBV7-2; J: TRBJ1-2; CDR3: CASSRNTGTGRGYTF
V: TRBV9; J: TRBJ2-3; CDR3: CASSPLAAGVMDTQYF
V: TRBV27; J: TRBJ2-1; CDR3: CASRGGGKNEQFF
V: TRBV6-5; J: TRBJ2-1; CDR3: CASSRGGQVWNEQFF
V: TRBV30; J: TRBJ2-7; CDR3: CAWSVEGDEQYF
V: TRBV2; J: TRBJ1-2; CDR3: CASSDRGPNYGYTF
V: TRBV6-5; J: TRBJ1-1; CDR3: CATQRLNTEAFF
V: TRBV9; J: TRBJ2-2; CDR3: CASSVATGDLGDTGELFF
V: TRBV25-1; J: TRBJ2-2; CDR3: CASSPTLGSANTGELFF
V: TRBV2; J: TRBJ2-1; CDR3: CASSEEGASNEQFF
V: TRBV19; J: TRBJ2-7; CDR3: CASSSDGTSAYYEQYF
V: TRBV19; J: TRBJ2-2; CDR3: CASRLTGLTGELFF
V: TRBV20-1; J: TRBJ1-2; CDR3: CSARGADSYTF
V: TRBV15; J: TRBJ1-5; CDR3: CATSRDLQGAEPQHF
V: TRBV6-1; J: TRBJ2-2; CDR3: CASRPSGRAAGELFF
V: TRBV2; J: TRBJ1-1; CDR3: CASRAGGKTEAFF
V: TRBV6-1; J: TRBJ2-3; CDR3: CASSETGISTDTQYF
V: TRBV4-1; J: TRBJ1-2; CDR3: CASSPKRDRGPYGYTF
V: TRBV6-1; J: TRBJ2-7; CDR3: CASSEGQGSSEQYF
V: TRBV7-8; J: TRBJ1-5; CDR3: CASSLGTKPQHF